The sequence of this T cell receptor beta chain was determined in a study of cytomegalovirus exposure and HLA in healthy donors. Findings and caveats of the study: The study recorded around 160 TCR beta chains that were cytomegalovirus-associated. A classifier reportedly called cytomegalovirus status with high sensitivity and specificity.

For this clone: Its antigen is currently unknown.

The data were produced by immunoSEQ multiplex PCR, yet TCRdb's version contains in-frame clones alone and is incomplete. This sample has more than 130,000 clones, with almost 90% found just once. Per germline, CDR1 SGHTA and CDR2 FQGTGA. This CDR3 is built from 13 residues. V was clipped by 3 bases and J by 0 bases, with 4 bases between them. The receptor was derived from a woman younger than 35 in good health and CMV-seropositive. The rearrangement joins TRBV7-3 to TRBJ2-3; no definite D call. Sequencing was carried out using PBMCs. The CDR3 DNA follows: TGTGCCAGCAGCTTCTCTAGCACAGATACGCAGTATTTT. Translated: CASSFSSTDTQYF.